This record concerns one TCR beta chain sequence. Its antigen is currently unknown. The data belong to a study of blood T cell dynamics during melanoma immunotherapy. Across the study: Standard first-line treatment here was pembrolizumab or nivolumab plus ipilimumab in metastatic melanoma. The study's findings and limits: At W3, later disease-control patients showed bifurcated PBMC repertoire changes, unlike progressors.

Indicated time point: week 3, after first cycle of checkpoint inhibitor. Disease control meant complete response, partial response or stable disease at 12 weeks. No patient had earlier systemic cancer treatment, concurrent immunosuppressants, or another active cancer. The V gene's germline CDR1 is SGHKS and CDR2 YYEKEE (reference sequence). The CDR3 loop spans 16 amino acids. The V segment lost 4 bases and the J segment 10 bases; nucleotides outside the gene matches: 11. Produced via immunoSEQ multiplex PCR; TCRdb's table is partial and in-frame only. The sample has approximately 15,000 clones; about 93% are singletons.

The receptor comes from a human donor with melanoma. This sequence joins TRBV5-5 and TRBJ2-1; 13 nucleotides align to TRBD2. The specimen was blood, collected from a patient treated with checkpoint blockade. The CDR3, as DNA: TGTGCCAGCAGCAGCGGACTAGCGGGGGTCGGACAGGAGCAGTTCTTC. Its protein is CASSSGLAGVGQEQFF. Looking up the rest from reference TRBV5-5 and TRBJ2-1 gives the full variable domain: DAGVTQSPTHLIKTRGQQVTLRCSPISGHKSVSWYQQVLGQGPQFIFQYYEKEERGRGNFPDRFSARQFPNYSSELNVNALLLGDSALYLCASSSGLAGVGQEQFFGPGTRLTVL.